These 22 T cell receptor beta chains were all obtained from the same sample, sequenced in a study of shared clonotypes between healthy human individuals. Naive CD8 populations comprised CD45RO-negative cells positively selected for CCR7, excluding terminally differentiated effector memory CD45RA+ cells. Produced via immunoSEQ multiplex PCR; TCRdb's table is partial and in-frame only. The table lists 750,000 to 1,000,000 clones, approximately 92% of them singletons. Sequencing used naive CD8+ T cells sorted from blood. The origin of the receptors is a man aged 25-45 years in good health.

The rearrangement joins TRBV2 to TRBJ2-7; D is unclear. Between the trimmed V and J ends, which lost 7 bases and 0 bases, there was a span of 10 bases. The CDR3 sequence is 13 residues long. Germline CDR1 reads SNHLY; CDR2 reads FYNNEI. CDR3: CASIPNPSYEQYF. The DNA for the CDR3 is TGTGCCAGCATCCCTAACCCCTCCTACGAGCAGTACTTC.

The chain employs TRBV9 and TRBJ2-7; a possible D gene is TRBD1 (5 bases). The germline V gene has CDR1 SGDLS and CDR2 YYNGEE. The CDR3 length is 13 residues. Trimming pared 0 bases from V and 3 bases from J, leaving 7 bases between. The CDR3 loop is CASSVAGIYEQYF. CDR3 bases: TGTGCCAGCAGCGTAGCAGGGATCTACGAGCAGTACTTC.

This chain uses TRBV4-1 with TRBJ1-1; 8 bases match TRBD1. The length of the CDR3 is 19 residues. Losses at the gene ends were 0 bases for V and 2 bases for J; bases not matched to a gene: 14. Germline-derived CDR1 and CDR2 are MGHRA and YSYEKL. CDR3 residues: CASSQDSLDGQGRNTEAFF. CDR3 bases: TGCGCCAGCAGCCAAGATTCGTTAGACGGACAGGGTCGAAACACTGAAGCTTTCTTT.

The chain's CDR3 is CASSLDERGFF. In DNA form, the CDR3 reads TGTGCCAGCAGCTTAGACGAAAGGGGGTTCTTC. The chain uses TRBV7-9 and TRBJ2-1; a possible D gene is TRBD1 (5 bases). Germline V CDR1 and CDR2: SEHNR, FQNEAQ (reference sequence). The CDR3 contains 11 residues. V gave up 1 base and J gave up 15 bases, with 10 bases separating them.

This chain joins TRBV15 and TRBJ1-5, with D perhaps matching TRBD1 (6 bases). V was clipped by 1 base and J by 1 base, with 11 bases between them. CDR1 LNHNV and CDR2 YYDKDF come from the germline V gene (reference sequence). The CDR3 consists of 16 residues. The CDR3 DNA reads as TGTGCCACCAGCAGAGGAACTACAGGGAGCAATCAGCCCCAGCATTTT. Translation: CATSRGTTGSNQPQHF.

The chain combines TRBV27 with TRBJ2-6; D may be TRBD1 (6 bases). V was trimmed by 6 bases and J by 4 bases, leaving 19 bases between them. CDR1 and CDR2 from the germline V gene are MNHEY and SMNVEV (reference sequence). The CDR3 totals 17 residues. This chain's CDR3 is CASRIQGASSGANVLTF. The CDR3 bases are TGTGCCAGCAGGATACAGGGTGCCTCTTCCGGGGCCAACGTCCTGACTTTC.

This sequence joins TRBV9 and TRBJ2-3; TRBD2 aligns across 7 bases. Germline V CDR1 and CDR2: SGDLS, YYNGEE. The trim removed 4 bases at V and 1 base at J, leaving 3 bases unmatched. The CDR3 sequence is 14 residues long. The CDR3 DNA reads TGTGCCAGCAGCCCCACTAGCGGCACAGATACGCAGTATTTT. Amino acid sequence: CASSPTSGTDTQYF.

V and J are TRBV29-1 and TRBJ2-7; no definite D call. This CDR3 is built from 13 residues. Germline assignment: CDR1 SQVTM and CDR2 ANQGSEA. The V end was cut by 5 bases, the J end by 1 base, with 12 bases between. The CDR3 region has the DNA TGCAGCGTTAAATTCGCAGAGTCCTACGAGCAGTACTTC. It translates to CSVKFAESYEQYF.

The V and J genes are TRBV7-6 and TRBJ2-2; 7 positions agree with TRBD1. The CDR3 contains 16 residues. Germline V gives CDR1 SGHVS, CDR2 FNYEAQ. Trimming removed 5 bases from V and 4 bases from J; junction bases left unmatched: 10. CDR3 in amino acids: CASSLRQGGGTGELFF. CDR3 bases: TGTGCCAGCAGCCTACGACAGGGTGGAGGCACCGGGGAGCTGTTTTTT.

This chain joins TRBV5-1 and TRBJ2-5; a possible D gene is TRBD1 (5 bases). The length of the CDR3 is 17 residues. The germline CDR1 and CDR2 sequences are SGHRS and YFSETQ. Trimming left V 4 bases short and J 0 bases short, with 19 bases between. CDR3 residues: CASSRRGRNEYQETQYF. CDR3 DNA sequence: TGCGCCAGCAGCAGAAGGGGCAGGAACGAGTACCAAGAGACCCAGTACTTC.

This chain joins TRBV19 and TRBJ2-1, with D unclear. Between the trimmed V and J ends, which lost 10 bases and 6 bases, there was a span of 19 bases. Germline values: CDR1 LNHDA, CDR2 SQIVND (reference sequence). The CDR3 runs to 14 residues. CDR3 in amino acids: CATTMTWAVNEQFF. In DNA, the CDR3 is TGTGCCACTACGATGACCTGGGCAGTCAATGAGCAGTTCTTC.

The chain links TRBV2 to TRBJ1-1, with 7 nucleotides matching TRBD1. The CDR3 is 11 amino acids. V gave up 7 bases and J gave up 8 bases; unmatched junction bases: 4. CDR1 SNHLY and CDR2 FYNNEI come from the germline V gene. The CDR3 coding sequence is TGTGCCAGCATGGGGGGACAGGAAGCTTTCTTT. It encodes CASMGGQEAFF.

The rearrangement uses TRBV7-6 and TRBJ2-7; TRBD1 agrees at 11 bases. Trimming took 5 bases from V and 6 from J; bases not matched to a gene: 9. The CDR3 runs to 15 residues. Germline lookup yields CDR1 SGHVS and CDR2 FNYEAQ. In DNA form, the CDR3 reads TGTGCCAGCAGCCGGACAGGGGGCGCAAGCGGCGAGCAGTACTTC. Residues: CASSRTGGASGEQYF.

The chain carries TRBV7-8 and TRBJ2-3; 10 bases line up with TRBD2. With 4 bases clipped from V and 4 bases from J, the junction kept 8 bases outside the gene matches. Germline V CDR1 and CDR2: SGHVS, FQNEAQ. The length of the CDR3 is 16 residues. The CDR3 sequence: CASSSVAGGPPDTQYF. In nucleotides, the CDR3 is TGTGCCAGCAGCTCCGTAGCGGGAGGCCCGCCAGATACGCAGTATTTT.

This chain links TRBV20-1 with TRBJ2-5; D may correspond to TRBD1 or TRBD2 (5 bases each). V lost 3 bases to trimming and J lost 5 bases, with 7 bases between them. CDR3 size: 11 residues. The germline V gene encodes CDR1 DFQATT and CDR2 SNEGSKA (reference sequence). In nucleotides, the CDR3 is TGCAGTGCTAGTGAGGGGGAGACCCAGTACTTC. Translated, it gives CSASEGETQYF.

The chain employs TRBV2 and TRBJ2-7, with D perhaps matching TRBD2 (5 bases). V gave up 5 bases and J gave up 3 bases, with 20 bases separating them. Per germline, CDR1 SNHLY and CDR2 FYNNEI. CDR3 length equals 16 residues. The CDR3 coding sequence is TGTGCCAGCAGTCAGATAAAGACCGGGATAAACTACGAGCAGTACTTC. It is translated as CASSQIKTGINYEQYF.

This CDR3 reads CATSRAAAGGYRNYGYTF. The CDR3 DNA is TGTGCCACCAGCAGAGCCGCGGCGGGGGGCTATCGAAACTATGGCTACACCTTC. The rearrangement uses TRBV15 and TRBJ1-2; the D gene is possibly TRBD1 (6 bases). Germline CDR1 LNHNV, CDR2 YYDKDF (reference sequence). V was shortened by 1 base and J by 2 bases, with 20 bases between the two germline ends. CDR3 size: 18 residues.

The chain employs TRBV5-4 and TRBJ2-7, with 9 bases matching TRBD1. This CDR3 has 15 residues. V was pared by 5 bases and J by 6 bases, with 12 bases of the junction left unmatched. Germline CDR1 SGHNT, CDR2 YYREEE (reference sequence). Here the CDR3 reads CASSSRTGERREQYF. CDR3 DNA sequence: TGTGCCAGCAGTAGTAGGACAGGGGAGCGTCGCGAGCAGTACTTC.

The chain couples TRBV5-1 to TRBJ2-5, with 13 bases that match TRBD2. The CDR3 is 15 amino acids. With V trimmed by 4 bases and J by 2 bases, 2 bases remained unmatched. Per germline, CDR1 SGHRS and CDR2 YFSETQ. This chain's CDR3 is CASSEGLAGQETQYF. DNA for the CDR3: TGCGCCAGCAGCGAGGGACTAGCGGGACAAGAGACCCAGTACTTC.

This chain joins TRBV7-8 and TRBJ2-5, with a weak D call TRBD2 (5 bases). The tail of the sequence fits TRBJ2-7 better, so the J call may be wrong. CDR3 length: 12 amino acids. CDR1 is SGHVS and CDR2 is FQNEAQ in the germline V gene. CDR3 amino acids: CASSLFRGEQYF. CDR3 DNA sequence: TGTGCCAGCAGCTTATTTCGGGGCGAGCAGTACTTC.

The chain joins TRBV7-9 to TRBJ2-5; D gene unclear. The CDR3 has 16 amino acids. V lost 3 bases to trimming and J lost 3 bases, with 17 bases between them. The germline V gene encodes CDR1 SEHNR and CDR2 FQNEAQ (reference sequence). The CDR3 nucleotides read TGTGCCAGCAGCTTCCCCGGGCCAGGTAGTGAAGAGACCCAGTACTTC. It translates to CASSFPGPGSEETQYF.

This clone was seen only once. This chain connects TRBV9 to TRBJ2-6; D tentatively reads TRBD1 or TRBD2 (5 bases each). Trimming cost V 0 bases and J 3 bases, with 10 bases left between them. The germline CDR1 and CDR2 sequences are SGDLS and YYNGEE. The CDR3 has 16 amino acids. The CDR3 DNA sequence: TGTGCCAGCAGCGTAGGGGGGACGGTTGGGGCCAACGTCCTGACTTTC. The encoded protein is CASSVGGTVGANVLTF.